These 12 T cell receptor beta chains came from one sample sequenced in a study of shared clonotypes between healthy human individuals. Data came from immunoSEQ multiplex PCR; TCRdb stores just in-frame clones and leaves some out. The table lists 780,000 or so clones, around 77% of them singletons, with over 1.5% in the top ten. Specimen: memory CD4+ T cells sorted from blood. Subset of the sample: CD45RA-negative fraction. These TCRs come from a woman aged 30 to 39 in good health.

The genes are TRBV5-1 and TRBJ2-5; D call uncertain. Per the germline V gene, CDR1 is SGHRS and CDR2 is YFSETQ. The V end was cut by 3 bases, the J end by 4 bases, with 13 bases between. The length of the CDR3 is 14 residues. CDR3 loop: CASSSTAIAETQYF. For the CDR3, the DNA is TGCGCCAGCAGCTCCACCGCCATAGCAGAGACCCAGTACTTC.

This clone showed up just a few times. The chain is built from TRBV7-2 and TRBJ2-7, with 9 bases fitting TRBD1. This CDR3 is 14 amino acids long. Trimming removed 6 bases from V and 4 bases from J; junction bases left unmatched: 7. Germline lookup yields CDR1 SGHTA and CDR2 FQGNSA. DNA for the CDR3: TGTGCCAGCAGATCCGGGACAGGGACGTACGAGCAGTACTTC. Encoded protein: CASRSGTGTYEQYF.

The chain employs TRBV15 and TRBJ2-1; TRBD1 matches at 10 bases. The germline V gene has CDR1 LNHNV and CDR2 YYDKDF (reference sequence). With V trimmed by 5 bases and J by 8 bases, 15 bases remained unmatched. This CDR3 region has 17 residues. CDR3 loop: CATSYRIGTGVVYEQFF. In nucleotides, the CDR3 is TGTGCCACCAGCTACCGGATCGGGACAGGGGTAGTATATGAGCAGTTCTTC.

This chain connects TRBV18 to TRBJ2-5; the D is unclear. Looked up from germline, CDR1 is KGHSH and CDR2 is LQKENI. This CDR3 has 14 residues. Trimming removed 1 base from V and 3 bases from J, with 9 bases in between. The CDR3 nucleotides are TGTGCCAGCTCACCACGTGCCAGAGAAGAGACCCAGTACTTC. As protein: CASSPRAREETQYF.

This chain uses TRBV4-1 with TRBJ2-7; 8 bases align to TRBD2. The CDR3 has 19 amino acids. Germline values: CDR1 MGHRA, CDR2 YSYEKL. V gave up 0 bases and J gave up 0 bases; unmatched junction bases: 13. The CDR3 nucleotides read TGCGCCAGCAGCCAAGATGTTGCAACGGGAGGGCCCCGCTCCTACGAGCAGTACTTC. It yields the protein CASSQDVATGGPRSYEQYF.

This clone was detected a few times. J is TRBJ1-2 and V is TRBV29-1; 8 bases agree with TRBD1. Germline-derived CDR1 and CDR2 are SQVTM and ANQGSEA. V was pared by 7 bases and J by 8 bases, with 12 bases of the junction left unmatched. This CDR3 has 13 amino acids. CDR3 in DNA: TGCAGCGCCTCGGACAGGGTACTGGGGGGCTACACCTTC. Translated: CSASDRVLGGYTF.

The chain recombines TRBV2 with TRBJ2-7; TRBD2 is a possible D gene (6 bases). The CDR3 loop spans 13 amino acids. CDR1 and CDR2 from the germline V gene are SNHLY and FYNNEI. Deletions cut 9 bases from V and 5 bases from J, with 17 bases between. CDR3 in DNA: TGTGCCAGGAAAAACACCGGAGGGGACGAGCAGTACTTC. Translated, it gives CARKNTGGDEQYF.

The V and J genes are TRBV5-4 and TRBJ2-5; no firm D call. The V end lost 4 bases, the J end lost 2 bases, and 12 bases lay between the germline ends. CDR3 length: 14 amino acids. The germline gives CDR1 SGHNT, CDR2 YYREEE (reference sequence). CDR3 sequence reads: CASSPELGQETQYF. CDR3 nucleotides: TGTGCCAGCAGCCCAGAGTTAGGGCAAGAGACCCAGTACTTC. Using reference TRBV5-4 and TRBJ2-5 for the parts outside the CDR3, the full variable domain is ETGVTQSPTHLIKTRGQQVTLRCSSQSGHNTVSWYQQALGQGPQFIFQYYREEENGRGNFPPRFSGLQFPNYSSELNVNALELDDSALYLCASSPELGQETQYFGPGTRLLVL.

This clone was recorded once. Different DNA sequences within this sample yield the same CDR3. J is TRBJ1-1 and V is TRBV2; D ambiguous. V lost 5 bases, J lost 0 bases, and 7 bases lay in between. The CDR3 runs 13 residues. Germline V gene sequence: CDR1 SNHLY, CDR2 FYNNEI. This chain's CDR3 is CASSSEMNTEAFF. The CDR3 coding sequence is TGTGCCAGCAGTTCGGAGATGAACACTGAAGCTTTCTTT.

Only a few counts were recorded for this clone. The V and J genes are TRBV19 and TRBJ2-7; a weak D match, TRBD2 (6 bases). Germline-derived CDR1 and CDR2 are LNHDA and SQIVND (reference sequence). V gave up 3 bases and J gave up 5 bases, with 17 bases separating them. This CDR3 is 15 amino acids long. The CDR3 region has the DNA TGTGCCAGTAGTATCGGGCGGGGAATCGGCGACGAGCAGTACTTC. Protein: CASSIGRGIGDEQYF.

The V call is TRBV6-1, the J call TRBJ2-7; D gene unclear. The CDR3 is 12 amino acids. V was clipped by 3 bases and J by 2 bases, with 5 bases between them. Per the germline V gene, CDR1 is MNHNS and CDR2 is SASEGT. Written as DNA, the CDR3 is TGTGCCAGCAGTGATTGGGCCTACGAGCAGTACTTC. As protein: CASSDWAYEQYF.

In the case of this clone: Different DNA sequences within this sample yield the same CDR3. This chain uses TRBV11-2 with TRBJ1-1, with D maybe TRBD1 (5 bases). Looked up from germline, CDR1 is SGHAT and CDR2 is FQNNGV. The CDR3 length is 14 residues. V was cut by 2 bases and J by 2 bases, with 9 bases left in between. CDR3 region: CASSLSRENTEAFF. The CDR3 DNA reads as TGTGCCAGCAGCTTATCCAGGGAAAACACTGAAGCTTTCTTT.